The 26 T cell receptor beta chains given below trace back to one sample, sequenced in a study of cytomegalovirus exposure and HLA in healthy donors. Primers: 60 Vbeta forward and 13 Jbeta reverse. Profiling relied on immunoSEQ multiplex PCR, and the TCRdb table lists in-frame clones only, not all of them. This sample has around 140,000 clones, with about 64% found just once. Sequences were obtained from PBMCs. The receptors shown here come from a woman aged 40-49 years in good health and CMV-seronegative.

This rearrangement joins TRBV15 to TRBJ1-4, with a weak D call TRBD1 (5 bases). This CDR3 has 13 residues. Germline V gene data show CDR1 as LNHNV and CDR2 as YYDKDF (reference sequence). V shed 8 bases and J shed 4 bases, with 11 bases lying between them. CDR3 DNA: TGTGCCACCGCGGGGGGGATTAATGAAAAACTGTTTTTT. As protein: CATAGGINEKLFF.

The chain has TRBV19 and TRBJ1-6; no clear D gene. CDR3 length equals 13 residues. Germline V gives CDR1 LNHDA, CDR2 SQIVND (reference sequence). The V end was cut by 4 bases, the J end by 3 bases, with 4 bases between. The CDR3: CASSSGYNSPLHF. CDR3 bases: TGTGCCAGTAGTAGCGGCTATAATTCACCCCTCCACTTT.

The chain employs TRBV30 and TRBJ1-1; a possible D gene is TRBD1 (6 bases). Germline loops: CDR1 GTSNPN, CDR2 SVGIG (reference sequence). V was pared by 7 bases and J by 4 bases, with 19 bases between. The CDR3 totals 14 residues. CDR3 loop: CASHAGRGRTEAFF. CDR3 sequence (DNA): TGTGCCTCTCACGCGGGCAGGGGACGCACTGAAGCTTTCTTT.

This rearrangement joins TRBV19 to TRBJ1-1; D unresolved. V dropped 7 bases and J dropped 7 bases, with 16 bases sitting between them. Germline V gene lookup returns CDR1 LNHDA and CDR2 SQIVND (reference sequence). The CDR3 spans 13 residues. DNA for the CDR3: TGTGCCAGTAAGAGGGCGGGGTCTGGTGAAGCTTTCTTT. Translating it yields CASKRAGSGEAFF.

The rearrangement joins TRBV2 to TRBJ1-5, with D tentatively TRBD1 (6 bases). The V end lost 6 bases, the J end lost 6 bases, and 12 bases lay between the germline ends. Germline lookup yields CDR1 SNHLY and CDR2 FYNNEI. The CDR3 runs 13 residues. In nucleotides, the CDR3 is TGTGCCAGCAGCGGACAGAGGGGTCAGCCCCAGCATTTT. Residues: CASSGQRGQPQHF.

This clone came up a few times. The genes are TRBV30 and TRBJ1-2; no firm D call. CDR1 is GTSNPN, CDR2 SVGIG, per germline (reference sequence). V was trimmed by 5 bases and J by 5 bases, leaving 18 bases between them. This CDR3 comprises 14 residues. The CDR3 sequence is CAWANRVDLYGYTF. CDR3 in DNA: TGTGCCTGGGCAAACCGGGTCGACCTTTATGGCTACACCTTC.

The chain is built from TRBV18 and TRBJ2-2; weak D call: TRBD2 (5 bases). The V gene lost 6 bases and the J gene lost 3 bases, with 11 bases spanning the gap. Germline assignment: CDR1 KGHSH and CDR2 LQKENI. This CDR3 comprises 14 residues. The CDR3 nucleotides are TGTGCCAGCTCCCCTTTGCGGGACACCGGGGAGCTGTTTTTT. Encoded protein: CASSPLRDTGELFF.

V and J are TRBV7-2 and TRBJ2-4; the match to TRBD1 covers 8 bases. The CDR3 contains 17 residues. From germline, CDR1 is SGHTA and CDR2 FQGNSA. J was trimmed by 0 bases and V by 4 bases; bases with no gene match: 8. The CDR3 DNA is TGTGCCAGCAGCTCAGGGGACAGGCTTGGAGCCAAAAACATTCAGTACTTC. Its protein product is CASSSGDRLGAKNIQYF.

The chain recombines TRBV28 with TRBJ2-4, with 13 bases that match TRBD2. Germline V gene sequence: CDR1 MDHEN, CDR2 SYDVKM. CDR3 length equals 16 residues. The V gene end was trimmed by 3 bases and the J gene end by 9 bases; junction bases not matched to a gene: 8. The CDR3 region has the DNA TGTGCCAGCAGTTTCAGGACTAGCGGGGGAGGGAGCATTCAGTACTTC. Amino acid sequence: CASSFRTSGGGSIQYF.

This clone was picked up a small number of times. The chain combines TRBV4-1 with TRBJ1-4; D gene ambiguous. Trimming pared 5 bases from V and 0 bases from J, leaving 16 bases between. Germline V gene data show CDR1 as MGHRA and CDR2 as YSYEKL. There are 17 residues in the CDR3. CDR3 amino acids: CASSFHGPRATNEKLFF. DNA for the CDR3: TGCGCCAGCAGCTTCCATGGGCCCCGTGCAACTAATGAAAAACTGTTTTTT.

This CDR3 reads CASSRADRKNYGYTF. The CDR3 DNA reads TGTGCCAGCAGCAGAGCCGACAGGAAGAACTATGGCTACACCTTC. J is TRBJ1-2 and V is TRBV7-9, with D possibly TRBD1 on 6 matching bases. The CDR3 extends over 15 amino acids. The germline V and J ends were trimmed by 5 bases and 2 bases, with 15 bases remaining between them. Germline CDR1 is SEHNR and CDR2 is FQNEAQ (reference sequence).

The gene calls are TRBV10-2 and TRBJ1-2; D is unclear. The CDR3 runs 14 residues. V was trimmed by 0 bases and J by 8 bases, leaving 13 bases between them. Germline loops: CDR1 WSHSY, CDR2 SAAADI. This chain's CDR3 is CASSESGAVRGYTF. In nucleotides, the CDR3 is TGCGCCAGCAGTGAGTCTGGAGCAGTGCGAGGCTACACCTTC.

V usage is TRBV21-1 and J usage is TRBJ2-4; the table's D gene call, TRBD2, was not cross checked with the DNA. TRBV21-1 is a documented pseudogene. There are 16 residues in the CDR3. The CDR3 region has the DNA TGTGCCAGCAGCAAAGTCTGGACTAGTAAGAAAAACATTCAGTACTTC. This encodes CASSKVWTSKKNIQYF.

This clone was observed once. The rearrangement joins TRBV7-9 to TRBJ2-3; TRBD2 matches at 7 bases. V lost 7 bases to trimming and J lost 4 bases; unmatched junction nucleotides: 2. Per germline, CDR1 SEHNR and CDR2 FQNEAQ (reference sequence). The CDR3 covers 12 residues. The CDR3 loop reads CASTRGADTQYF. For the CDR3, the DNA is TGTGCCAGCACCCGGGGGGCAGATACGCAGTATTTT.

This chain uses TRBV12-5 with TRBJ2-2; 8 bases agree with TRBD1. V was pared by 5 bases and J by 6 bases, with 14 bases of the junction left unmatched. There are 17 residues in the CDR3. Per the germline V gene, CDR1 is LGHNT and CDR2 is FRNRAP. CDR3 in DNA: TGTGCTAGTGGTCCCCCCTCGACAGGGGTGGGACCCGGGGAGCTGTTTTTT. This sequence encodes CASGPPSTGVGPGELFF. The full variable domain, completed using reference TRBV12-5 and TRBJ2-2, is DARVTQTPRHKVTEMGQEVTMRCQPILGHNTVFWYRQTMMQGLELLAYFRNRAPLDDSGMPKDRFSAEMPDATLATLKIQPSEPRDSAVYFCASGPPSTGVGPGELFFGEGSRLTVL.

This chain links TRBV6-5 with TRBJ2-7, with 7 bases lining up with TRBD1. The V gene end was trimmed by 4 bases and the J gene end by 6 bases; junction bases not matched to a gene: 0. Germline V gene data show CDR1 as MNHEY and CDR2 as SVGAGI. This CDR3 region has 11 residues. The CDR3 nucleotides read TGTGCCAGCAGTTGGACAGGCGAGCAGTACTTC. Encoded protein: CASSWTGEQYF.

The chain has TRBV15 and TRBJ2-5; TRBD1 agrees at 8 bases. The germline V gene has CDR1 LNHNV and CDR2 YYDKDF (reference sequence). This CDR3 has 14 amino acids. J gave up 4 bases and V 4 bases, and 5 bases lay outside the gene matches. CDR3 in amino acids: CATSTRTGRETQYF. CDR3 nucleotide sequence: TGTGCCACCAGCACTAGGACAGGGCGAGAGACCCAGTACTTC.

The chain combines TRBV7-3 with TRBJ1-2; D is undetermined. V was pared by 2 bases and J by 4 bases, with 17 bases between. CDR1 and CDR2 from the germline V gene are SGHTA and FQGTGA. This CDR3 spans 16 amino acids. The chain's CDR3 is CASSLDYGRPPYGYTF. The CDR3 DNA sequence: TGTGCCAGCAGCTTAGATTATGGCAGGCCTCCCTATGGCTACACCTTC. The whole variable domain, filled in from reference TRBV7-3 and TRBJ1-2, reads GAGVSQTPSNKVTEKGKYVELRCDPISGHTALYWYRQSLGQGPEFLIYFQGTGAADDSGLPNDRFFAVRPEGSVSTLKIQRTERGDSAVYLCASSLDYGRPPYGYTFGSGTRLTVV.

In its sample, this clone was seen a few times. The rearrangement uses TRBV4-3 and TRBJ1-4; a possible D gene is TRBD1 (5 bases). Germline V gene lookup returns CDR1 LGHNA and CDR2 YSLEER. This CDR3 spans 19 amino acids. The V gene lost 1 base and the J gene lost 0 bases, with 18 bases spanning the gap. The DNA for the CDR3 is TGCGCCAGCAGCCAAGTCAGGACAAATCGCTTAGCAACTAATGAAAAACTGTTTTTT. Translated, it gives CASSQVRTNRLATNEKLFF.

This clone was detected a few times. The rearrangement joins TRBV18 to TRBJ2-7; perhaps TRBD1 as D (6 bases). Germline loops: CDR1 KGHSH, CDR2 LQKENI. The V gene lost 3 bases and the J gene lost 3 bases, with 33 bases spanning the gap. This CDR3 has 21 residues. The chain's CDR3 is CASSPSGGRQATLRLGYEQYF. Written as DNA, the CDR3 is TGTGCCAGCTCACCCTCTGGGGGTAGACAGGCTACCCTCAGATTGGGCTACGAGCAGTACTTC.

The rearrangement uses TRBV4-1 and TRBJ1-4; D gene ambiguous. From germline, CDR1 is MGHRA and CDR2 YSYEKL. The CDR3 is 14 amino acids. V gave up 4 bases and J gave up 3 bases, with 9 bases separating them. The CDR3 here is CASSRESPNEKLFF. The CDR3 DNA reads as TGCGCCAGCAGCCGAGAGTCTCCTAATGAAAAACTGTTTTTT.

J is TRBJ1-2 and V is TRBV2; D ambiguous. The CDR3 totals 12 residues. V was shortened by 6 bases and J by 4 bases, with 9 bases between the two germline ends. Germline CDR1 is SNHLY and CDR2 is FYNNEI. CDR3 DNA sequence: TGTGCCAGCAGGGAGGAAGGCTATGGCTACACCTTC. This gives the protein CASREEGYGYTF.

The chain has TRBV5-4 and TRBJ2-5, with D unclear. This CDR3 spans 13 amino acids. Germline V gives CDR1 SGHNT, CDR2 YYREEE (reference sequence). Trimming took 4 bases from V and 3 from J, leaving 10 bases between them. The CDR3 DNA is TGTGCCAGCAGCGTGGACGGTAAAGAGACCCAGTACTTC. Residues: CASSVDGKETQYF.

The CDR3 loop reads CASSLGGGAADTQYF. The CDR3 DNA sequence: TGTGCCAGCAGCTTAGGAGGGGGCGCCGCAGATACGCAGTATTTT. The rearrangement links TRBV11-3 to TRBJ2-3; 7 nucleotides match TRBD1. V was clipped by 1 base and J by 4 bases; unmatched bases: 5. The CDR3 contains 15 residues. The germline CDR1 and CDR2 sequences are SGHNT and YENEEA. Together with reference TRBV11-3 and TRBJ2-3, the CDR3 gives the full variable domain: EAGVVQSPRYKIIEKKQPVAFWCNPISGHNTLYWYLQNLGQGPELLIRYENEEAVDDSQLPKDRFSAERLKGVDSTLKIQPAELGDSAVYLCASSLGGGAADTQYFGPGTRLTVL.

The chain carries TRBV2 and TRBJ2-1; D uncertain. V was pared by 4 bases and J by 9 bases, with 13 bases between. CDR3 length: 13 residues. Germline V gives CDR1 SNHLY, CDR2 FYNNEI. CDR3 DNA sequence: TGTGCCAGCAGTGGCTCCTTACTCTCTGAGCAGTTCTTC. This translates into CASSGSLLSEQFF. Supplemented by reference TRBV2 and TRBJ2-1, the full variable domain reads EPEVTQTPSHQVTQMGQEVILRCVPISNHLYFYWYRQILGQKVEFLVSFYNNEISEKSEIFDDQFSVERPDGSNFTLKIRSTKLEDSAMYFCASSGSLLSEQFFGPGTRLTVL.

The V gene is TRBV4-1, the J gene TRBJ2-1; 13 bases align to TRBD2. Germline V gene sequence: CDR1 MGHRA, CDR2 YSYEKL. The CDR3 is 15 residues long. Trimming removed 4 bases from V and 6 bases from J; junction bases left unmatched: 3. DNA of the CDR3: TGCGCCAGCAGCCCCGGGACTAGCGGGGTCAATGAGCAGTTCTTC. Protein: CASSPGTSGVNEQFF.